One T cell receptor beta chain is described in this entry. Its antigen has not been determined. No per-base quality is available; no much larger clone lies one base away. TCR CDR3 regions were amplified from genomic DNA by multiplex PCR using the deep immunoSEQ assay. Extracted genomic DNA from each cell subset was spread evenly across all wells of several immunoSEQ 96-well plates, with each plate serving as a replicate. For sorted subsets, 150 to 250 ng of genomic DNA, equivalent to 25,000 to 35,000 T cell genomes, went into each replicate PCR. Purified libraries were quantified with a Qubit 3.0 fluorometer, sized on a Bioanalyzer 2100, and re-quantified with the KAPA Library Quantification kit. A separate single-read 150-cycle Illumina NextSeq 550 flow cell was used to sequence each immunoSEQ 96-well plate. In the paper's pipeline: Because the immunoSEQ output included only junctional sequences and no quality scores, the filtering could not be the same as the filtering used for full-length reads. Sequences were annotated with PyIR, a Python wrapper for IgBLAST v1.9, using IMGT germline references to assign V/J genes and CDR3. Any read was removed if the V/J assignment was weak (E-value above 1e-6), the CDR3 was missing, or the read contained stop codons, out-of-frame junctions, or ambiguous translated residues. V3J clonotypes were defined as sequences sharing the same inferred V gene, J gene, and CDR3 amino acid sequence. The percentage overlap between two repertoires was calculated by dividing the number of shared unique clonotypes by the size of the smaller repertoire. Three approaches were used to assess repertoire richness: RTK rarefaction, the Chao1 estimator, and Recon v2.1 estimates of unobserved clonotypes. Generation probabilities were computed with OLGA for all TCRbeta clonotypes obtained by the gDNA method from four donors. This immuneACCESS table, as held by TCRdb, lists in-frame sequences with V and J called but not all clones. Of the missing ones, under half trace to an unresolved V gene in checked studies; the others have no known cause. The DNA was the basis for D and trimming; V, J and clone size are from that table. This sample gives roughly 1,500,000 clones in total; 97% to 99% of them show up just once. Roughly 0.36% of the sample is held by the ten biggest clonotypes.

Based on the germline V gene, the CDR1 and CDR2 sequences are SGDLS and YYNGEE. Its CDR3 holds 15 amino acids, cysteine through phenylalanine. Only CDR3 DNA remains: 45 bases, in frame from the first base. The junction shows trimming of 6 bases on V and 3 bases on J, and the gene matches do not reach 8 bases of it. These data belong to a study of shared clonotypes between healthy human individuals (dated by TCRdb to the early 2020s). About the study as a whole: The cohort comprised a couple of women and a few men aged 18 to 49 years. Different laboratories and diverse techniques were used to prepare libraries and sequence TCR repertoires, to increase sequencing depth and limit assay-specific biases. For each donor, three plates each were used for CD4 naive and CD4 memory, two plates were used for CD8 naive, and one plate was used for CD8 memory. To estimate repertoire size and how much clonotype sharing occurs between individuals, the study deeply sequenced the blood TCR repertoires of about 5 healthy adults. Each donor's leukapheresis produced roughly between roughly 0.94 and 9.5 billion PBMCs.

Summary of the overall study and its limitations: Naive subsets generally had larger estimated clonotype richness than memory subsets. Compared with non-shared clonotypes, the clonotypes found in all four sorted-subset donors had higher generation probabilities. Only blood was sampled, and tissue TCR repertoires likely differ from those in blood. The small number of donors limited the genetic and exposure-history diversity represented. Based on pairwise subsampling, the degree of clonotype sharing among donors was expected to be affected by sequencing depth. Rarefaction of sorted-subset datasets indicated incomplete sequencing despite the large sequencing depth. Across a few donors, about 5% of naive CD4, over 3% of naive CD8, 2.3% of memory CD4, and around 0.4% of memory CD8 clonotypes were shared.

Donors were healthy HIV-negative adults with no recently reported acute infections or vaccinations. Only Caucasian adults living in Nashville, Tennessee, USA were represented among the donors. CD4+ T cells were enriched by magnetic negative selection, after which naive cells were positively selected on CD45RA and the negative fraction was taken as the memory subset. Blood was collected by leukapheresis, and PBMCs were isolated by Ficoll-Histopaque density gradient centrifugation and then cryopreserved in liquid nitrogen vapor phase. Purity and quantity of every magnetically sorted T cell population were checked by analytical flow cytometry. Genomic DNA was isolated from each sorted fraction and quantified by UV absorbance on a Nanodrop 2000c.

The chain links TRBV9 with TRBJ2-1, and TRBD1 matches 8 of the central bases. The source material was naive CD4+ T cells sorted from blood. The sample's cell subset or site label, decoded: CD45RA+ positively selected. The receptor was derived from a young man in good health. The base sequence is TGTGCCAGCACCTCGACAGGGGATTTCTACAATGAGCAGTTCTTC. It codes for CASTSTGDFYNEQFF.